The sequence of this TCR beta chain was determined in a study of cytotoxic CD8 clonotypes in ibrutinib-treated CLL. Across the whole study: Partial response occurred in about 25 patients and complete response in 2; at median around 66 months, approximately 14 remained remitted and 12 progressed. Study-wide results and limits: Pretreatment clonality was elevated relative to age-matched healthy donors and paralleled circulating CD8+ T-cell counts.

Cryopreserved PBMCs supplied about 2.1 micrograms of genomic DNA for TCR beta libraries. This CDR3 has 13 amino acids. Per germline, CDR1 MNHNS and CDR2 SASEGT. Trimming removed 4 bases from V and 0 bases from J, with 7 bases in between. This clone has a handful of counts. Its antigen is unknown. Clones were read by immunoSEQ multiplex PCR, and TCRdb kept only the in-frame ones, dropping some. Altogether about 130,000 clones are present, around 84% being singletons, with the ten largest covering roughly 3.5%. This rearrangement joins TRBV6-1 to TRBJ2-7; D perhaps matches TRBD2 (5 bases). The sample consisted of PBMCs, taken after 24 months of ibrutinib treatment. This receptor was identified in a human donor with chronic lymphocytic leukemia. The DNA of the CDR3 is TGTGCCAGCAGTGGTGCGGGCTCCTACGAGCAGTACTTC. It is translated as CASSGAGSYEQYF.